This T cell receptor (beta chain) was identified during a study of draining lymph node invasion in breast cancer (TCRdb year 2020). At the level of the whole study: In a separate targeted assay, bulk TCR-beta CDR3 sequencing compared sorted memory regulatory T cells and memory conventional CD4 T cells across breast cancer tissues. From each patient, matched non-invaded and tumor-invaded tumor-draining lymph nodes and the primary tumor were collected, and both Treg and Tconv subsets were profiled. In the separate targeted TCR sequencing, lymph nodes from five or six patients were covered, and primary tumors were sequenced for three of those patients. Broad study findings and their caveats: The tumor top-100 clone tracking analysis was possible in only a couple of patients. Roughly 13-25% of Treg TCRs were shared with Tconvs per tissue, interpreted as suggesting peripheral Treg induction. Shared TCRs between Treg and Tconv subsets were considered suggestive but not proof of common clonal origin. Detection of some of the top 100 tumor clones in both invaded and non-invaded nodes suggests recirculation between tumor and draining nodes. In the targeted TCR-seq data, Tregs appeared to be more clonally expanded than Tconvs in all tissues, and lower diversity was found for both subsets in tumor than in lymph nodes. Data could not resolve whether Treg conversion occurred in a given organ or whether converted Tregs recirculated between nodes and tumor.

This clonotype has just a few counts. It has no known antigen specificity. No per-base quality is available; no much larger clone lies one base away. CD4+ CD45RA- CD25high cells were sorted as memory regulatory T cells. Before staining and sorting, a Miltenyi Pan T Cell isolation kit was used to pre-enrich the T cells. Primary tumors were characterized by immunohistochemistry for estrogen receptor, progesterone receptor, HER2 and Ki-67. Fresh surgical tissue was processed within a few hours after surgery by being cut into small fragments. Tissue fragments were enzymatically digested with Liberase TL plus DNase for 15 to 25 minutes and filtered through a 40-micrometer strainer. After DAPI live/dead staining, sorting was performed on a BD FACS Aria II with about 96-99% purity. Sorted cells were lysed in TCL buffer, and RNA was purified with a Norgen Single Cell RNA purification kit including DNase treatment.

The library was built by means of bulk RNA-seq. Sequenced using an Illumina HiSeq 2500. Per the source publication's procedure: For the separate targeted TCR-seq dataset, CDR3 sequences were extracted and quantified from raw reads using MiXCR version 2.1.5 with default parameters. TCR-beta clones in the separate targeted TCR-seq dataset were defined according to the combination of V gene, J gene and CDR3 sequence. For the separate targeted TCR-seq dataset, clones with fewer than three counts were filtered out, after which only the 90% most strongly expressed clones in each sample were kept. The separate targeted TCR-seq dataset calculated Treg-Tconv overlap for each tissue as the number of shared clones divided by the total number of Treg clones, multiplied by 100. The raw public reads went through TCRdb reprocessing: fastp at Q25, MiXCR clone calling, in-frame beta chains kept. When rows share a CDR3 protein, they turn into one entry using the most common DNA and genes. Clone size and V and J calls follow TCRdb, not the original study. The sample table shows some 360 distinct CDR3 sequences, and around 20% are seen once. Jointly, the top ten make up less than 35% of the sample.

This TCR derives from a female donor with luminal breast cancer. The source material was sorted memory Tregs from the tumor. This specimen's cell subset or site label, per the study, means: CD45RA-negative sorted CD4+ T cells (memory Tconv or effector/memory Treg).

CDR3 region: CASSLNPSYNEQFF. The bases read TGTGCCAGCAGCTTAAACCCCAGTTACAATGAGCAGTTCTTC. Rearrangement joined TRBV7-3 to TRBJ2-1; no D gene call is confident. The CDR3 has 14 amino acids, counting the end cysteine and phenylalanine. Only CDR3 DNA remains: 42 bases, in frame from the first base. For CDR1 and CDR2, the germline V gene lists SGHTA and FQGTGA. The trim is 1 base for V and 4 bases for J, with a gap of 8 bases between the germline ends.